Below are 16 T cell receptor beta chains sequenced from a single sample in a study of blood T cell repertoires in COVID-19. Clones were read by immunoSEQ multiplex PCR, and TCRdb kept only the in-frame ones, dropping some. The sample holds approximately 160,000 clones, around 85% seen once. Sequencing was done on a sample of peripheral blood. These receptor sequences come from a man in his fifties or sixties with active or convalescent COVID-19.

CDR3 nucleotide sequence: TGCGCCAGCAGCTTCAGTGGGAGAGACACCGGGGAGCTGTTTTTT. This gives the protein CASSFSGRDTGELFF. The genes are TRBV5-1 and TRBJ2-2, with a possible D match to TRBD2 (5 bases). Germline CDR1 reads SGHRS; CDR2 reads YFSETQ. The CDR3 is 15 residues long. V was trimmed by 2 bases and J by 3 bases, leaving 11 bases between them.

J is TRBJ1-1 and V is TRBV5-6, with 8 bases aligning to TRBD1. CDR3 size: 14 residues. CDR1 and CDR2 from the germline V gene are SGHDT and YYEEEE. Trimming at V came to 4 bases and at J to 6 bases, leaving 8 bases not matched to a gene. The CDR3 DNA reads as TGTGCCAGCAGCACAGACAGGGGCCCTTCTGAAGCTTTCTTT. This encodes CASSTDRGPSEAFF.

The chain uses TRBV3-1 (or the pseudogene TRBV3-2) and TRBJ2-1; 11 nucleotides line up with TRBD2. V dropped 4 bases and J dropped 12; count of bases not matched to a gene: 11. The CDR3 runs 15 residues. Germline V lookup: CDR1 LGHDT, CDR2 YNNKEL (reference sequence). The CDR3: CASSRILAGAVGQFF. CDR3 bases: TGTGCCAGCAGCCGGATACTAGCGGGAGCGGTGGGGCAGTTCTTC.

This chain uses TRBV28 with TRBJ2-2, with D possibly TRBD2 on 6 matching bases. The germline V gene has CDR1 MDHEN and CDR2 SYDVKM. The CDR3 consists of 15 residues. With 6 bases removed from V and 0 bases from J, the gap between germline ends came to 11 bases. CDR3 residues: CASRAGRPNTGELFF. The CDR3 nucleotides read TGTGCCAGCAGGGCGGGAAGGCCGAACACCGGGGAGCTGTTTTTT.

The CDR3 DNA is TGTGCCAGCAGCGACGGACTAGCGGGACGCACAGATACGCAGTATTTT. Its translation: CASSDGLAGRTDTQYF. This chain uses TRBV7-2 with TRBJ2-3; the match to TRBD2 covers 12 bases. The CDR3 totals 16 residues. Trimming took 5 bases from V and 1 from J; bases not matched to a gene: 4. Germline V lookup: CDR1 SGHTA, CDR2 FQGNSA. Combining the CDR3 with reference TRBV7-2 and TRBJ2-3 gives the whole variable domain GAGVSQSPSNKVTEKGKDVELRCDPISGHTALYWYRQSLGQGLEFLIYFQGNSAPDKSGLPSDRFSAERTGGSVSTLTIQRTQQEDSAVYLCASSDGLAGRTDTQYFGPGTRLTVL.

The chain joins TRBV5-8 to TRBJ1-5, with D unresolved. This CDR3 contains 14 residues. With 6 bases removed from V and 4 bases from J, the gap between germline ends came to 14 bases. Germline CDR1 reads SGHTS; CDR2 reads YDEGEE. For the CDR3, the DNA is TGTGCCAGCACCTACGGAGGGATAAATCAGCCCCAGCATTTT. Encoded protein: CASTYGGINQPQHF.

The CDR3 sequence: CASSEYRLFF. In nucleotides, the CDR3 is TGTGCCAGCAGTGAATATAGGCTGTTTTTT. This chain connects TRBV2 to TRBJ2-2; no reliable D call. Germline V gene data show CDR1 as SNHLY and CDR2 as FYNNEI. The CDR3 spans 10 residues. V was shortened by 2 bases and J by 13 bases, with 5 bases between the two germline ends.

The chain combines TRBV29-1 with TRBJ1-5; possibly TRBD1 for D (5 bases). CDR1 is SQVTM, CDR2 ANQGSEA, per germline. The CDR3 sequence is 13 residues long. Trimming took off 1 base at V and 8 bases at J, with 12 bases between the two ends. The CDR3 here is CSVEVAAGEPQHF. DNA for the CDR3: TGCAGCGTTGAAGTCGCAGCGGGGGAGCCCCAGCATTTT.

V and J are TRBV18 and TRBJ1-1; TRBD1 might be the D (6 bases). V was clipped by 3 bases and J by 3 bases, with 11 bases between them. CDR3 length equals 14 residues. CDR1 and CDR2 (germline): KGHSH, LQKENI. The CDR3 coding sequence is TGTGCCAGCTCACCTAGGGGGGGGGACACTGAAGCTTTCTTT. It is translated as CASSPRGGDTEAFF.

The rearrangement uses TRBV28 and TRBJ1-4; TRBD1 matches 11 bases. V shed 10 bases and J 4 bases; nucleotides not matched to a gene: 8. The CDR3 is 15 residues long. Looked up from germline, CDR1 is MDHEN and CDR2 is SYDVKM. CDR3 sequence (DNA): TGTGCCACCTTCGGACAGGGGGCGGGTAATGAAAAACTGTTTTTT. It codes for CATFGQGAGNEKLFF.

The CDR3 DNA sequence: TGTGCCAGCAGCCCCACTATGGCGGGAGTGACAGATACGCAGTATTTT. Translation gives CASSPTMAGVTDTQYF. The chain joins TRBV7-9 to TRBJ2-3, with 7 bases identical to TRBD2. V shed 5 bases, J shed 3 bases, and the junction held 11 bases outside the gene matches. CDR1 SEHNR and CDR2 FQNEAQ come from the germline V gene (reference sequence). The CDR3 has 16 residues.

This clone was observed at least ten times. The chain joins TRBV27 to TRBJ1-6; TRBD1 is a possible D gene (5 bases). Trimming shortened V by 6 bases and J by 3 bases, and 21 bases separated the two germline ends. The CDR3 sequence is 18 residues long. The germline V gene encodes CDR1 MNHEY and CDR2 SMNVEV (reference sequence). CDR3 coding DNA: TGTGCCAGCAGGGTATCCAATACAGGCGTTGTCTATAATTCACCCCTCCACTTT. Translating it yields CASRVSNTGVVYNSPLHF.

This chain joins TRBV18 and TRBJ2-3; 12 positions match TRBD2. Germline V gives CDR1 KGHSH, CDR2 LQKENI. The ends lost 0 bases at V and 6 bases at J; junction bases unmatched: 1. The CDR3 length is 15 residues. The CDR3 region has the DNA TGTGCCAGCTCACCACCGGGACTAGCGGGTGATACGCAGTATTTT. Translating gives CASSPPGLAGDTQYF.

The chain has TRBV18 and TRBJ2-7, with TRBD2 identical over 9 bases. V lost 0 bases and J lost 7; bases outside the gene matches: 7. The V gene's germline CDR1 is KGHSH and CDR2 LQKENI. CDR3 length: 15 amino acids. CDR3 region: CASSPPSGGGREQYF. DNA of the CDR3: TGTGCCAGCTCACCACCTAGCGGGGGTGGAAGGGAGCAGTACTTC.

In its sample, this clone was seen once. This chain connects TRBV29-1 to TRBJ1-1, with 8 bases that match TRBD1. The V and J ends lost 7 bases and 4 bases, in that order; junction bases with no gene match: 5. The germline gives CDR1 SQVTM, CDR2 ANQGSEA. The CDR3 covers 12 residues. CDR3 residues: CSAGQGGTEAFF. The DNA of the CDR3 is TGCAGCGCCGGACAGGGAGGCACTGAAGCTTTCTTT.

In this sample, this clone turned up a few times. This chain uses TRBV18 with TRBJ1-1; unclear D gene. Trimming left V 3 bases short and J 6 bases short, with 8 bases between. The V gene's germline CDR1 is KGHSH and CDR2 LQKENI. The CDR3 spans 12 residues. CDR3 in DNA: TGTGCCAGCTCACCTCCTAGTGCTGAAGCTTTCTTT. Its translation: CASSPPSAEAFF.